This T cell receptor (beta chain) was captured in a study of blood T cells in healthy people across ages. About the research overall: There was about one barcoded beta molecule captured by template switching per two T cells.

A remark on this clonotype: Its antigen is unknown. One end of the junction varies from germline; a read error may be responsible.

General study findings and limits: Significant beta diversity loss was already apparent by age about 39, declining roughly linearly.

A sample-barcoded 5' primer and a J-beta primer mix were used in a second PCR of about 6 to 12 cycles. One entry per CDR3 protein, called by TCRdb with MiXCR from the 5' RACE reads. The sample lists about 670,000 distinct CDR3 sequences; roughly two fifths were seen once. The germline gives CDR1 LGHNA, CDR2 YSLEER. This CDR3 has 14 residues. The sequenced material came from blood. J is TRBJ2-3 and V is TRBV4-3; weak D call: TRBD1 (5 bases). The clonotype was recovered from a man at least 80 years old in good health. CDR3 region: CASSQDTGPDKQYF. The DNA of the CDR3 is TGCGCCAGCAGCCAGGACACAGGTCCAGATAAGCAGTATTTT.